The 8 T cell receptor beta chains presented below share a single source sample, sequenced in a study of cytomegalovirus exposure and HLA in healthy donors. PCR amplification relied on 60 Vbeta primers (plus 13 Jbeta primers). The protocol was immunoSEQ multiplex PCR, while the TCRdb copy is restricted to in-frame clones and leaves out a portion. The table shows about 140,000 clones, with roughly four fifths occurring only once. The specimen was PBMCs. These receptors all stem from a female donor in good health and CMV-seropositive.

This clone occurred a few times. The V call is TRBV11-3, the J call TRBJ2-1; 7 bases line up with TRBD1. This CDR3 has 16 amino acids. Germline CDR1 is SGHNT and CDR2 is YENEEA. J gave up 6 bases and V 5 bases, and 13 bases lay outside the gene matches. The CDR3 sequence: CASSPGGENRGNEQFF. The CDR3 DNA sequence: TGTGCCAGCAGCCCAGGGGGTGAGAACAGGGGCAATGAGCAGTTCTTC. The whole variable domain, remainder taken from reference TRBV11-3 and TRBJ2-1, is EAGVVQSPRYKIIEKKQPVAFWCNPISGHNTLYWYLQNLGQGPELLIRYENEEAVDDSQLPKDRFSAERLKGVDSTLKIQPAELGDSAVYLCASSPGGENRGNEQFFGPGTRLTVL.

The rearrangement uses TRBV28 and TRBJ2-1, with D possibly TRBD2 on 6 matching bases. The V end lost 5 bases, the J end lost 3 bases, and 17 bases lay between the germline ends. This CDR3 has 16 residues. Germline-derived CDR1 and CDR2 are MDHEN and SYDVKM. CDR3 coding DNA: TGTGCCAGCAGTCCCCGACAATTAGCGGTCTACAATGAGCAGTTCTTC. As protein: CASSPRQLAVYNEQFF.

The V gene is TRBV6-5, the J gene TRBJ1-2, with D possibly matching TRBD1 (6 bases). V gave up 2 bases and J gave up 7 bases, with 11 bases separating them. CDR1 and CDR2 from the germline V gene are MNHEY and SVGAGI. The CDR3 sequence is 13 residues long. The CDR3 is CASSYTDSTGYTF. The CDR3 nucleotides read TGTGCCAGCAGTTACACGGACAGTACTGGCTACACCTTC.

This clone occurred a few times. The J gene is TRBJ1-2, the V gene TRBV6-1; TRBD1 agrees at 11 bases. This CDR3 region has 15 residues. In germline, CDR1 is MNHNS, CDR2 SASEGT. With V trimmed by 6 bases and J by 8 bases, 11 bases remained unmatched. The CDR3: CASSRPGQGARGYTF. CDR3 DNA: TGTGCCAGCAGCAGGCCCGGACAGGGGGCGCGAGGCTACACCTTC.

This chain joins TRBV5-5 and TRBJ2-1, with TRBD2 identical over 8 bases. The J segment lost 4 bases and the V segment lost 5 bases, leaving 8 bases of the junction unmatched. This CDR3 has 15 amino acids. CDR1 and CDR2 from the germline V gene are SGHKS and YYEKEE (reference sequence). This chain's CDR3 is CASRLGLDYYNEQFF. The DNA of the CDR3 is TGTGCCAGCAGACTGGGACTAGACTATTACAATGAGCAGTTCTTC.

The CDR3 region has the DNA TGTGCCAGCAGCTCCACAGGGGGTCTCGTTTACGAGCAGTACTTC. It translates to CASSSTGGLVYEQYF. The chain has TRBV7-7 and TRBJ2-7, with TRBD1 matching over 8 bases. After removal of 4 bases from V and 4 bases from J, the junction contained 9 bases not matched to a gene. The germline CDR1 and CDR2 sequences are SSHAT and FNYEAQ (reference sequence). CDR3 length equals 15 residues.

The table lists this clone with a count of one. The chain links TRBV5-3 to TRBJ1-5, with D tentatively TRBD1 (6 bases). TRBV5-3 is identified as an open reading frame with a role that is uncertain. V was trimmed by 3 bases and J by 5 bases, leaving 12 bases between them. The CDR3 is 14 residues long. The CDR3 DNA sequence: TGTGCCAGAAGCTCCGGACAGAAAGATCAGCCCCAGCATTTT. Its translation: CARSSGQKDQPQHF.

The chain joins TRBV19 to TRBJ2-2; no definite D call. V lost 3 bases, J lost 1 base, and 9 bases lay in between. The CDR3 spans 15 residues. Germline V gene sequence: CDR1 LNHDA, CDR2 SQIVND (reference sequence). CDR3 in amino acids: CASSMGGGNTGELFF. The CDR3 DNA sequence: TGTGCCAGTAGTATGGGTGGCGGGAACACCGGGGAGCTGTTTTTT.